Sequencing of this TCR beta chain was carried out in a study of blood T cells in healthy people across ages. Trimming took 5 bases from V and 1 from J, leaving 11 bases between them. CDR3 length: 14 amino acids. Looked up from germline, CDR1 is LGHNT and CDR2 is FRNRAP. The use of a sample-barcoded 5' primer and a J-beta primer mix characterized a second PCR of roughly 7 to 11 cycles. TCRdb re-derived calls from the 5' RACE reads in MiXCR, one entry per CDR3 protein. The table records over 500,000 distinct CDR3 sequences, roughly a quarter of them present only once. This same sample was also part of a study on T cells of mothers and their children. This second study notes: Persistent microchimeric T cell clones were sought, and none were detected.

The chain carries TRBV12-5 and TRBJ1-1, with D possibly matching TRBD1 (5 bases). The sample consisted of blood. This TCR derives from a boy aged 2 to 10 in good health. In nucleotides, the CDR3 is TGTGCTAGTGGTCCGGGGCAGCCGAACACTGAAGCTTTCTTT. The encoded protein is CASGPGQPNTEAFF.